This T cell receptor (beta chain) was obtained from a study of cytomegalovirus exposure and HLA in healthy donors. Study-level results: Trimming of TCR beta V- and J-genes showed a link, identified in a later analysis, to a missense DCLRE1C variant.

As concerns this clone: What it recognizes is unknown.

The PCR had 60 Vbeta and 13 Jbeta primers. Profiled with immunoSEQ multiplex PCR; TCRdb holds only in-frame clones, not every one. The table includes around 150,000 clones, 78% detected once. The CDR3 contains 14 residues. Per germline, CDR1 MNHEY and CDR2 SVGAGI. With 5 bases clipped from V and 4 bases from J, the junction kept 5 bases outside the gene matches. The sequenced sample consisted of PBMCs. The chain combines TRBV6-5 with TRBJ1-2; TRBD1 agrees at 9 bases. This TCR derives from a male donor in good health and CMV-seronegative. The CDR3 region has the DNA TGTGCCAGCAGTGAAACAGGGGGCGGCTATGGCTACACCTTC. Residues: CASSETGGGYGYTF.